These T cell receptor beta chains were read from a single sample in a study of immune evolution from preneoplasia to lung adenocarcinoma. Only in-frame clones appear in the TCRdb table, and some are missing; sequencing was by immunoSEQ multiplex PCR. The table lists 4,500 to 6,500 clones, around 81% of them singletons. Sequencing was carried out using FFPE normal lung tissue adjacent to the tumor. These receptors originate from a person aged 50-70 years with lung adenocarcinoma. CDR3s include the opening cysteine and the closing phenylalanine or tryptophan. D genes are given only for firm matches. Clone size is shown for a subset of rows, as once, few, many or a class of expanded clone.

j_call,clone_size,v_call,d_call,cdr3_nt,cdr3_aa
TRBJ1-4,-,TRBV2,-,TGTGCCAGCAGTGAGAGGGGCCCTGCTGAAACTAATGAAAAACTGTTTTTT,CASSERGPAETNEKLFF
TRBJ2-3,-,TRBV9,TRBD2,TGTGCCAGCAGCGTAGGAGTGGCCAGCGGGAGAGGACAGTATTTT,CASSVGVASGRGQYF
TRBJ2-7,-,TRBV9,TRBD2,TGTGCCAGCAGCGTAGGTGTTAGCGGGAGCGGGGAGCAGTACTTC,CASSVGVSGSGEQYF
TRBJ1-1,-,TRBV2,-,TGTGCCAGCAGAAGGAGAGAGGGGGACACTGAAGCTTTCTTT,CASRRREGDTEAFF
TRBJ1-2,-,TRBV5-6,-,TGTGCCAGCAGCTTGCCCAGGAACTATGGCTACACCTTC,CASSLPRNYGYTF
TRBJ2-7,-,TRBV7-6,-,TGTGCCAGCAGCTCCGGGACGCTCTCCTACGAGCAGTACTTC,CASSSGTLSYEQYF
TRBJ1-4,-,TRBV30,-,TGTGCCTGGAGTCGCAGGGGAGGTGAAAAACTGTTTTTT,CAWSRRGGEKLFF
TRBJ2-7,-,TRBV28,-,TGTGCCAGCAGTTACGGTCCCTACGAGCAGTACTTC,CASSYGPYEQYF
TRBJ1-1,-,TRBV5-1,TRBD1,TGCGCCAGCATCGGACAGGCGAACACTGAAGCTTTCTTT,CASIGQANTEAFF
TRBJ2-7,-,TRBV4-2,-,TGTGCCAGCAGCCAAGATCATCCGGGTACATCCTACGAGCAGTACTTC,CASSQDHPGTSYEQYF
TRBJ1-2,-,TRBV30,TRBD1,TGTGCCTGGAGTACAACACAGGGGGCGGCCTATGGCTACACCTTC,CAWSTTQGAAYGYTF
TRBJ2-2,few,TRBV15,-,TGTGCCACCAGCAGGGAGATGAACACCGGGGAGCTGTTTTTT,CATSREMNTGELFF
TRBJ2-2,-,TRBV19,-,TGTGCCAGTAGACTCGATAAAACCGGAGGCACCGGGGAGCTGTTTTTT,CASRLDKTGGTGELFF
TRBJ1-2,-,TRBV5-6,-,TGTGCCAGCAGCAAGGACGGCTATGGCTACACCTTC,CASSKDGYGYTF
TRBJ2-7,-,TRBV4-2,-,TGTGCCAGCAGCCAAGAGGTCTGGCGCGAGCAGTACTTC,CASSQEVWREQYF
TRBJ1-2,-,TRBV7-8,TRBD1,TGTGCCAGCCAGGGACAGGGAAATGGTGGCTACACCTTC,CASQGQGNGGYTF
TRBJ2-7,-,TRBV29-1,-,TGCAGCGTTGCGATTGGGGGAGCCTACGAGCAGTACTTC,CSVAIGGAYEQYF
TRBJ1-6,-,TRBV15,-,TGTGCCACCAGCAGGTTTTCAAATTCACCCCTCCACTTT,CATSRFSNSPLHF
TRBJ1-1,-,TRBV30,TRBD1,TGTGCCTGGTTTTACCGGGACAGGGACGGGAAGACGGAGAACACTGAAGCTTTCTTT,CAWFYRDRDGKTENTEAFF
TRBJ1-5,-,TRBV15,-,TGTGCCACCAGCAGAGATAAGACGTCATATCAGCCCCAGCATTTT,CATSRDKTSYQPQHF
TRBJ1-2,-,TRBV10-1,-,TGCGCCAGCAGTGAAGGAATCGCTTATGGCTACACCTTC,CASSEGIAYGYTF
TRBJ1-1,once,TRBV30,-,TGTGCCTGGACTGAATTATTACGACCTATGAACACTGAAGCTTTCTTT,CAWTELLRPMNTEAFF
TRBJ2-5,-,TRBV21-1,-,TGTGCCAGCAGCAAAGGCAGGCCCGTGGGGCAAGAGACCCAGTACTTC,CASSKGRPVGQETQYF
TRBJ1-2,-,TRBV4-1,-,TGCGCCAGCAGCCCAGGGAACCCTATCTATGGCTACACCTTC,CASSPGNPIYGYTF
TRBJ2-7,once,TRBV6-5,-,TGTGCCAGCAGGGACCTCTACGAGCAGTACTTC,CASRDLYEQYF
TRBJ2-1,-,TRBV18,-,TGTGCCAGCTCACCAAACTATGTCAGTAATGAGCAGTTCTTC,CASSPNYVSNEQFF
TRBJ2-5,-,TRBV11-3,-,TGTGCCAGCAAGCGCCAAGAGACCCAGTACTTC,CASKRQETQYF
TRBJ1-4,-,TRBV5-1,-,TGCGCCAGCAGCTTGGAGGACCCGGCTAATGAAAAACTGTTTTTT,CASSLEDPANEKLFF
TRBJ2-5,-,TRBV2,TRBD1,TGTGCCAGCAGCCGGACAGGGGGCGATGAGACCCAGTACTTC,CASSRTGGDETQYF